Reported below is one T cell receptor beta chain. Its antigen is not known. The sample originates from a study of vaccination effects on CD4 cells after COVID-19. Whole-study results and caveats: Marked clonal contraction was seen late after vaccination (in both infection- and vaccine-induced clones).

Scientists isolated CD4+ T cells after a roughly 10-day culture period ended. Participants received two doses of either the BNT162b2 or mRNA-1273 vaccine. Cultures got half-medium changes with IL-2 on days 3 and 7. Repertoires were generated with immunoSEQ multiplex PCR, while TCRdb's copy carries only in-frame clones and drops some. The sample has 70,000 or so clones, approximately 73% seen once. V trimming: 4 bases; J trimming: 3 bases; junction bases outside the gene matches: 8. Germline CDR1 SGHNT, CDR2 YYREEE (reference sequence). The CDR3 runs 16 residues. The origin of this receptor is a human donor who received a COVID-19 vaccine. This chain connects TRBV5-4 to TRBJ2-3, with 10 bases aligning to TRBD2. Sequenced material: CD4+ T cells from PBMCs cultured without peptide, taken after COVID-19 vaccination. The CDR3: CASSPSGGALTDTQYF. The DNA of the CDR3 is TGTGCCAGCAGCCCGAGCGGGGGGGCCTTAACAGATACGCAGTATTTT.